Listed here are 9 T cell receptor beta chains from one sample, sequenced in a study of cytomegalovirus exposure and HLA in healthy donors. Clones were sequenced by immunoSEQ multiplex PCR, and TCRdb holds only the in-frame ones, with some missing. Among under 250,000 clones listed, less than 85% were seen once. The sequenced material came from PBMCs. These receptors were collected from a woman under 30 in good health and CMV-seronegative.

The V call is TRBV2, the J call TRBJ2-3; no reliable D call. V dropped 10 bases and J dropped 6 bases, with 14 bases sitting between them. The CDR3 contains 12 residues. Germline V gene data show CDR1 as SNHLY and CDR2 as FYNNEI. CDR3 nucleotide sequence: TGTGCCACCCTCTCTCCGGCGGATACGCAGTATTTT. Translating it yields CATLSPADTQYF.

The chain carries TRBV5-1 and TRBJ2-3; D possibly uses TRBD1 or TRBD2 (5 bases each). V shed 4 bases and J shed 2 bases, with 14 bases lying between them. Germline loops: CDR1 SGHRS, CDR2 YFSETQ. This CDR3 has 15 residues. CDR3 loop: CASSLGTVNTDTQYF. The CDR3 nucleotides are TGCGCCAGCAGCCTGGGGACGGTTAACACAGATACGCAGTATTTT.

DNA for the CDR3: TGCGCCAGCAGCTTCGGACAGAATAATTCACCCCTCCACTTT. As protein: CASSFGQNNSPLHF. The V and J genes are TRBV5-1 and TRBJ1-6; the D gene is possibly TRBD1 (6 bases). Germline values: CDR1 SGHRS, CDR2 YFSETQ. This CDR3 region has 14 residues. Trimming shortened V by 2 bases and J by 5 bases, and 8 bases separated the two germline ends.

V is TRBV2 and J is TRBJ2-1; 9 nucleotides align to TRBD1. CDR1 SNHLY and CDR2 FYNNEI come from the germline V gene. This CDR3 spans 14 amino acids. Germline trimming cut 4 bases from V and 6 bases from J; bases unmatched to any gene: 4. Written as DNA, the CDR3 is TGTGCCAGCAGTGCTCAGGACAGGGGCAATGAGCAGTTCTTC. Its translation: CASSAQDRGNEQFF.

The chain combines TRBV27 with TRBJ2-7, with 10 bases that match TRBD1. Per the germline V gene, CDR1 is MNHEY and CDR2 is SMNVEV (reference sequence). The CDR3 sequence is 16 residues long. V lost 5 bases to trimming and J lost 5 bases; unmatched junction nucleotides: 12. The CDR3 coding sequence is TGTGCCAGCAGTCCAAGACTGACAGGGGGCGCGGACGAGCAGTACTTC. This translates into CASSPRLTGGADEQYF.

The rearrangement uses TRBV27 and TRBJ1-1; D gene unclear. Germline assignment: CDR1 MNHEY and CDR2 SMNVEV (reference sequence). V lost 2 bases and J lost 3, with 10 bases in between. The CDR3 runs 14 residues. The CDR3 DNA sequence: TGTGCCAGCAGTTTAGCGGATCGGCACACTGAAGCTTTCTTT. Its protein is CASSLADRHTEAFF.

The gene calls are TRBV5-1 and TRBJ2-1, with a possible D match to TRBD2 (6 bases). Trimming stripped 4 bases from V and 8 bases from J, with 19 bases between. Germline CDR1 is SGHRS and CDR2 is YFSETQ. This CDR3 comprises 15 residues. The CDR3 region is CASSLEGGSWYEQFF. The CDR3 DNA sequence: TGCGCCAGCAGCCTGGAGGGCGGGTCATGGTATGAGCAGTTCTTC.

The chain has TRBV27 and TRBJ1-4; 7 nucleotides agree with TRBD1. Germline V gives CDR1 MNHEY, CDR2 SMNVEV (reference sequence). Unmatched junction bases numbered 10, after V lost 5 bases and J lost 4 bases. The CDR3 covers 16 residues. The CDR3 nucleotides are TGTGCCAGCAGTGGCTTAGGGGGCCTGGGTAATGAAAAACTGTTTTTT. It is translated as CASSGLGGLGNEKLFF.

The chain joins TRBV27 to TRBJ2-5; tentatively, D is TRBD2 (6 bases). The CDR3 is made up of 15 amino acids. V dropped 6 bases and J dropped 5 bases, with 19 bases sitting between them. Germline V gene data show CDR1 as MNHEY and CDR2 as SMNVEV (reference sequence). CDR3 protein: CASSLSRRGRETQYF. CDR3 nucleotides: TGTGCCAGCAGCTTGAGCAGGAGGGGCCGGGAGACCCAGTACTTC.